Shown below are 10 T cell receptor beta chains from a single sample sequenced in a study of CD8+CD57+ T cells in acquired aplastic anemia. TCR beta VDJ and CDR3 were profiled, and genomic DNA was the template. TCRdb fed the reads into MiXCR, producing one record per CDR3 protein. The table records 250,000 to 300,000 distinct CDR3 sequences, 50% to 70% of them present only once. The source material was sorted CD4+, CD8+, or CD8+CD57+ T cells (not recorded which) from PBMCs. These TCRs come from a human donor with severe aplastic anemia or a healthy control (not recorded which).

Ten or more counts support this clonotype. The genes are TRBV24-1 and TRBJ2-3; D ambiguous. Trimming took off 5 bases at V and 3 bases at J, with 5 bases between the two ends. Germline assignment: CDR1 KGHDR and CDR2 SFDVKD. The CDR3 is 12 residues long. The CDR3 DNA follows: TGTGCCACCAGTGCCATTACAGATACGCAGTATTTT. Encoded protein: CATSAITDTQYF.

In the case of this clonotype: Germline is not matched at one junction end, which may reflect a read error. The gene calls are TRBV7-8 and TRBJ2-7; TRBD2 is a possible D gene (6 bases). Germline assignment: CDR1 SGHVS and CDR2 FQNEAQ. CDR3 size: 14 residues. CDR3 region: CSSSSPLALREQYF. In nucleotides, the CDR3 is TGTTCCAGCAGCTCTCCGCTAGCGTTGCGCGAGCAGTACTTC.

This clonotype was detected ten times or more. This chain joins TRBV6-1 and TRBJ2-7; weak D call: TRBD1 (6 bases). V shed 6 bases and J shed 3 bases, with 18 bases lying between them. The CDR3 is 15 amino acids. Germline V gene lookup returns CDR1 MNHNS and CDR2 SASEGT. CDR3 loop: CASSPQGTMGYEQYF. The CDR3 nucleotides are TGTGCCAGCAGCCCACAGGGAACCATGGGCTACGAGCAGTACTTC.

This clonotype has a single count. Compared with germline, one end of the junction differs, possibly owing to a read error. The chain employs TRBV20-1 and TRBJ2-5; the match to TRBD2 covers 11 bases. Germline CDR1 reads DFQATT; CDR2 reads SNEGSKA (reference sequence). The CDR3 is made up of 15 amino acids. The CDR3 DNA reads as TGCGGTGCTAGAGGGTCTAGCGGGGGGCGTGGGACCCAGTACTTC. This sequence encodes CGARGSSGGRGTQYF.

V gene TRBV15 combines with J gene TRBJ2-5; D remains ambiguous. CDR3 length: 17 residues. CDR1 is LNHNV and CDR2 is YYDKDF in the germline V gene (reference sequence). V was clipped by 11 bases and J by 1 base, with 26 bases between them. CDR3 sequence (DNA): TGTGCCGCGAAGGACCAAACGAGACGAGCTCCCCAAGAGACCCAGTACTTC. Protein sequence: CAAKDQTRRAPQETQYF.

The CDR3 reads CASSLGGQAKEKLFF. In DNA, the CDR3 is TGTGCCAGCAGTTTGGGGGGACAGGCCAAGGAAAAACTGTTTTTT. The chain links TRBV28 to TRBJ1-4; 8 bases agree with TRBD1. The CDR3 length is 15 residues. Per the germline V gene, CDR1 is MDHEN and CDR2 is SYDVKM. Trimming cost V 3 bases and J 8 bases; bases outside gene matches: 8. Supplemented by reference TRBV28 and TRBJ1-4, the full variable domain reads DVKVTQSSRYLVKRTGEKVFLECVQDMDHENMFWYRQDPGLGLRLIYFSYDVKMKEKGDIPEGYSVSREKKERFSLILESASTNQTSMYLCASSLGGQAKEKLFFGSGTQLSVL.

Worth noting for this clonotype: One junction end disagrees with the germline gene, perhaps due to a read error. The J gene is TRBJ2-5, the V gene TRBV7-8; TRBD2 matches at 11 bases. Per germline, CDR1 SGHVS and CDR2 FQNEAQ. This CDR3 region has 13 residues. DNA of the CDR3: TGTGCCTCCAAGGCGGCTAGCGGGGGGCCCCTCCGCTTC. This gives the protein CASKAASGGPLRF. Together with reference TRBV7-8 and TRBJ2-5, the CDR3 gives the full variable domain: GAGVSQSPRYKVAKRGQDVALRCDPISGHVSLFWYQQALGQGPEFLTYFQNEAQLDKSGLPSDRFFAERPEGSVSTLKIQRTQQEDSAVYLCASKAASGGPLRFGPGTRLLVL.

The sample holds many counts of this clonotype. The chain has TRBV12-5 and TRBJ2-1, with 13 bases aligning to TRBD2. V was pared by 1 base and J by 8 bases, with 8 bases of the junction left unmatched. Germline CDR1 and CDR2: LGHNT and FRNRAP. The CDR3 sequence is 17 residues long. The CDR3 protein is CASGLGGTSGVQDEQFF. CDR3 in DNA: TGTGCTAGTGGTTTGGGGGGGACTAGCGGGGTCCAGGATGAGCAGTTCTTC.

This clonotype has ten or more counts. This sequence joins TRBV4-2 and TRBJ2-2; the match to TRBD1 covers 8 bases. Per the germline V gene, CDR1 is LGHNA and CDR2 is YNFKEQ. With V trimmed by 1 base and J by 2 bases, 18 bases remained unmatched. CDR3 length equals 21 residues. DNA for the CDR3: TGTGCCAGCAGCCAAGCTCGTGGGGCAGGGGGCGCGAGGTCCAACACCGGGGAGCTGTTTTTT. Its protein product is CASSQARGAGGARSNTGELFF.

This clonotype was observed a few times. This chain links TRBV5-1 with TRBJ2-6, with unresolved D. Germline V lookup: CDR1 SGHRS, CDR2 YFSETQ. This CDR3 spans 13 amino acids. Trimming removed 0 bases at V and 4 bases at J, with 2 bases between. The CDR3 DNA is TGCGCCAGCAGCTTGGAGGGGGCCAACGTCCTGACTTTC. It encodes CASSLEGANVLTF.